This is a list of T cell receptor beta chains from one sample in a study of identifying expanded T cells in peripheral blood. Data came from immunoSEQ multiplex PCR; TCRdb stores just in-frame clones and leaves some out. The sample contains under 110,000 clones, roughly 85% of which appear only once. Input material: blood. These receptors all come from a person aged 18 to 75 in good health. Each CDR3 is given with its conserved first and last residue. Each record gives: V gene, D gene, J gene, clone size, CDR3 protein, CDR3 DNA. The D gene is left open where the match is weak. Rows give clone size only sometimes, using once, few, many, or a class for an expanded clone.

TRBV29-1	TRBD2	TRBJ2-3	.	CSSRLAHSTDTQYF	TGCAGCTCCCGACTAGCGCATAGCACAGATACGCAGTATTTT
TRBV11-2	.	TRBJ1-2	.	CASSQAWSSGYTF	TGTGCCAGCAGCCAGGCCTGGAGCTCCGGCTACACCTTC
TRBV7-7	.	TRBJ2-2	once	CASSRTTGNTGELFF	TGTGCCAGCAGTCGGACTACAGGAAACACCGGGGAGCTGTTTTTT
TRBV6-5	.	TRBJ2-3	.	CASRGDFSLGTQYF	TGTGCCAGCAGGGGGGACTTCAGCCTCGGTACGCAGTATTTT
TRBV19	.	TRBJ1-5	.	CASSPDHNQPQHF	TGTGCCAGTAGCCCCGACCATAATCAGCCCCAGCATTTT
TRBV7-7	.	TRBJ2-2	.	CASSLAWGLGTGELFF	TGTGCCAGCAGCTTAGCTTGGGGGCTTGGGACCGGGGAGCTGTTTTTT
TRBV10-3	.	TRBJ1-6	few	CATHPPSGSPLHF	TGTGCCACCCACCCTCCGTCCGGTTCACCCCTCCACTTT
TRBV4-2	.	TRBJ1-1	.	CASSQGGGPNTEAFF	TGTGCCAGCAGCCAAGGGGGCGGACCAAACACTGAAGCTTTCTTT
TRBV5-6	.	TRBJ2-1	.	CASSLGSGDEQFF	TGTGCCAGCAGCTTGGGCAGCGGCGATGAGCAGTTCTTC
TRBV5-6	TRBD1	TRBJ1-6	.	CASSAYHRGNSPLHF	TGTGCCAGCAGCGCCTACCACAGGGGAAATTCACCCCTCCACTTT
TRBV7-6	.	TRBJ2-1	.	CATSTGDGGALGNEQFF	TGTGCCACGTCGACAGGGGACGGGGGGGCCCTGGGCAATGAGCAGTTCTTC
TRBV27	.	TRBJ1-5	.	CASSLTIDRQPQHF	TGTGCCAGCAGTTTGACTATAGACAGGCAGCCCCAGCATTTT
TRBV29-1	.	TRBJ1-2	.	CSLRGLYGYTF	TGCAGCTTGCGGGGGCTCTATGGCTACACCTTC
TRBV6-6	TRBD2	TRBJ2-2	.	CASSASGGATGELFF	TGTGCCAGCAGCGCTAGCGGGGGGGCTACCGGGGAGCTGTTTTTT
TRBV13	.	TRBJ2-3	.	CASSWGRGDTQYF	TGTGCCAGCAGCTGGGGTAGGGGAGATACGCAGTATTTT
TRBV6-1	.	TRBJ1-4	.	CASRTGQINEKLFF	TGTGCCAGCAGAACTGGACAGATTAATGAAAAACTGTTTTTT
TRBV30	.	TRBJ1-1	.	CAWSVLGVGTEAFF	TGTGCCTGGAGTGTACTGGGGGTGGGCACTGAAGCTTTCTTT
TRBV7-6	TRBD1	TRBJ1-5	.	CASSLGQAGQPQHF	TGTGCCAGCAGCCTAGGACAGGCGGGTCAGCCCCAGCATTTT
TRBV13	.	TRBJ1-2	.	CASSLGWLTRPGGRWDYGYTF	TGTGCCAGCAGCTTAGGCTGGTTAACGCGCCCCGGCGGGCGGTGGGACTATGGCTACACCTTC
TRBV6-5	TRBD2	TRBJ2-7	.	CASRLAGGSYEQYF	TGTGCCAGCAGGTTAGCGGGGGGTTCCTACGAGCAGTACTTC
TRBV5-1	.	TRBJ1-6	.	CASSLEPTGPRPLHF	TGCGCCAGCAGCTTGGAACCGACAGGCCCAAGACCCCTCCACTTT
TRBV5-4	TRBD2	TRBJ2-5	.	CASSLRQGGETQYF	TGTGCCAGCAGCTTGAGGCAGGGAGGGGAGACCCAGTACTTC
TRBV2	.	TRBJ1-2	.	CASSGYRGPYGYTF	TGTGCCAGCAGTGGATACCGGGGCCCCTATGGCTACACCTTC
TRBV5-1	.	TRBJ1-5	.	CASSSTGLNQPQHF	TGCGCCAGCAGCTCTACAGGGTTAAATCAGCCCCAGCATTTT
TRBV19	TRBD2	TRBJ2-3	.	CASSDRLAGGGDTQYF	TGTGCCAGTAGTGACAGACTAGCGGGGGGCGGGGATACGCAGTATTTT
TRBV10-3	TRBD1	TRBJ2-7	.	CAISDPNRDSLYEQYF	TGTGCCATCAGTGACCCAAACCGGGACAGCCTCTACGAGCAGTACTTC
TRBV7-6	.	TRBJ1-1	once	CASSQGSNTEAFF	TGTGCCAGCTCGCAGGGGTCGAACACTGAAGCTTTCTTT
TRBV13	TRBD1	TRBJ1-4	.	CASSSNRGEKLFF	TGTGCCAGCAGCTCGAACAGGGGTGAAAAACTGTTTTTT
TRBV13	.	TRBJ2-3	.	CASSLGQITDTQYF	TGTGCCAGCAGCTTAGGGCAGATCACAGATACGCAGTATTTT
TRBV29-1	.	TRBJ1-6	.	CSVGSTGYNSPLHF	TGCAGCGTAGGATCGACGGGGTATAATTCACCCCTCCACTTT
TRBV10-3	TRBD2	TRBJ2-7	.	CAISNRDYIYEQYF	TGTGCCATCAGTAACCGGGACTACATCTACGAGCAGTACTTC
TRBV9	.	TRBJ2-7	.	CASSVGGKTEQYF	TGTGCCAGCAGCGTAGGTGGGAAGACCGAGCAGTACTTC
TRBV7-6	.	TRBJ1-1	once	CASSRLRDTEAFF	TGTGCCAGCAGCCGCCTGCGGGACACTGAAGCTTTCTTT
TRBV13	TRBD2	TRBJ2-7	.	CASSLLTVGRGEQYF	TGTGCCAGCAGCTTACTTACTGTTGGGAGGGGCGAGCAGTACTTC
TRBV7-8	TRBD1	TRBJ2-2	once	CASSWTGPGELFF	TGTGCCAGCAGCTGGACAGGGCCCGGGGAGCTGTTTTTT
TRBV27	TRBD1	TRBJ2-7	few	CASSRQGHEQYF	TGTGCCAGCAGTCGACAGGGACACGAGCAGTACTTC
TRBV7-9	.	TRBJ2-6	.	CASSHKLGGPFSGANVLTF	TGTGCCAGCAGCCATAAACTGGGGGGTCCCTTTTCTGGGGCCAACGTCCTGACTTTC
TRBV5-4	TRBD1	TRBJ1-1	.	CASSFGTGELSTEAFF	TGTGCCAGCAGCTTTGGGACAGGGGAGCTTAGCACTGAAGCTTTCTTT
TRBV11-3	.	TRBJ1-3	.	CASSSLPGNTIYF	TGTGCCAGCAGTTCCCTCCCTGGAAACACCATATATTTT
TRBV2	.	TRBJ1-2	.	CASRTPRGPNYGYTF	TGTGCCAGCAGGACCCCGCGGGGCCCAAACTATGGCTACACCTTC
TRBV6-5	TRBD1	TRBJ1-1	.	CASRLTGGYTEAFF	TGTGCCAGCAGACTGACAGGGGGGTACACTGAAGCTTTCTTT
TRBV7-9	.	TRBJ2-7	.	CASSSAMAYEQYF	TGTGCCAGCAGCTCGGCCATGGCCTACGAGCAGTACTTC
TRBV4-1	.	TRBJ1-1	.	CASSQDRSARGTEAFF	TGCGCCAGCAGCCAAGATCGGTCAGCTAGGGGCACTGAAGCTTTCTTT
TRBV6-5	.	TRBJ2-3	.	CASSYSASAGTDTQYF	TGTGCCAGCAGTTACTCAGCTAGCGCGGGTACAGATACGCAGTATTTT
TRBV5-1	.	TRBJ1-4	.	CASSLVGRTTNEKLFF	TGCGCCAGCAGCTTGGTAGGCAGAACAACTAATGAAAAACTGTTTTTT
TRBV7-2	.	TRBJ1-4	.	CASRETGANEKLFF	TGTGCCAGCAGAGAAACAGGCGCTAATGAAAAACTGTTTTTT